Listed here are 22 T cell receptor beta chains from one sample, sequenced in a study of blood T cell repertoires in COVID-19. Assay: immunoSEQ multiplex PCR; the TCRdb copy retains only in-frame clones and omits some. Altogether some 150,000 clones are present, around 86% being singletons, with the ten largest covering about 4.1%. Input material: PBMCs or T cells enriched from blood (not recorded which). The receptor set was obtained from a man between 45 and 60 years old who had recovered from COVID-19.

V usage is TRBV4-1 and J usage is TRBJ2-1, with D tentatively TRBD2 (6 bases). V lost 4 bases and J lost 2, with 12 bases in between. Germline V gene sequence: CDR1 MGHRA, CDR2 YSYEKL. The CDR3 has 15 residues. Written as DNA, the CDR3 is TGCGCCAGCAGCCCGATAGCGGTTCCCTACAATGAGCAGTTCTTC. Translated, it gives CASSPIAVPYNEQFF.

This clone has more than one count but fewer than ten. The rearrangement links TRBV9 to TRBJ1-3, with D maybe TRBD1 (6 bases). This CDR3 spans 15 amino acids. The ends were cut back, 4 bases at V and 0 bases at J, with 11 bases in the middle. Germline-derived CDR1 and CDR2 are SGDLS and YYNGEE. The chain's CDR3 is CASSTRGGSGNTIYF. The CDR3 nucleotides read TGTGCCAGCAGCACCAGGGGCGGCTCTGGAAACACCATATATTTT.

This rearrangement joins TRBV19 to TRBJ2-2; 11 bases fit TRBD2. Germline lookup yields CDR1 LNHDA and CDR2 SQIVND (reference sequence). The CDR3 contains 18 residues. J gave up 5 bases and V 1 base, and 9 bases lay outside the gene matches. This CDR3 reads CASSIVRPSGGSTGELFF. The CDR3 DNA sequence: TGTGCCAGTAGTATAGTTCGTCCTAGCGGGGGGAGTACCGGGGAGCTGTTTTTT. The variable domain in full, completed from reference TRBV19 and TRBJ2-2, reads DGGITQSPKYLFRKEGQNVTLSCEQNLNHDAMYWYRQDPGQGLRLIYYSQIVNDFQKGDIAEGYSVSREKKESFPLTVTSAQKNPTAFYLCASSIVRPSGGSTGELFFGEGSRLTVL.

The chain combines TRBV5-5 with TRBJ1-1, with D tentatively TRBD1 (5 bases). The ends were cut back, 0 bases at V and 0 bases at J, with 9 bases in the middle. The CDR3 extends over 15 amino acids. The germline gives CDR1 SGHKS, CDR2 YYEKEE (reference sequence). CDR3 residues: CASSLAGGMNTEAFF. CDR3 DNA sequence: TGTGCCAGCAGCTTGGCGGGGGGTATGAACACTGAAGCTTTCTTT.

In its sample, this clone was seen many times. The chain links TRBV18 to TRBJ1-3; D remains unclear. Per the germline V gene, CDR1 is KGHSH and CDR2 is LQKENI. Trimming took 11 bases from V and 4 from J, leaving 15 bases between them. The CDR3 is 13 residues long. DNA for the CDR3: TGTGCCTCGGGTGCGGGCACCGGAAACACCATATATTTT. Translating gives CASGAGTGNTIYF.

V and J are TRBV6-4 and TRBJ2-7; 7 positions match TRBD2. J gave up 0 bases and V 6 bases, and 8 bases lay outside the gene matches. Germline V gene sequence: CDR1 MRHNA, CDR2 SNTAGT. The CDR3 length is 15 residues. CDR3 DNA sequence: TGTGCCAGCAGCGGGTTGCGGGGGAGCTCCTACGAGCAGTACTTC. It encodes CASSGLRGSSYEQYF.

The rearrangement links TRBV5-1 to TRBJ1-5, with 8 bases matching TRBD1. The CDR3 consists of 14 residues. With V trimmed by 3 bases and J by 4 bases, 3 bases remained unmatched. CDR1 is SGHRS, CDR2 YFSETQ, per germline. CDR3 protein: CASSWTGLNQPQHF. The CDR3 nucleotides are TGCGCCAGCAGCTGGACAGGGCTGAATCAGCCCCAGCATTTT.

V and J are TRBV5-1 and TRBJ2-1, with a possible D match to TRBD2 (5 bases). V lost 4 bases and J lost 6, with 17 bases in between. The V gene's germline CDR1 is SGHRS and CDR2 YFSETQ. The length of the CDR3 is 15 residues. CDR3 in amino acids: CASSPSRVRSNEQFF. The CDR3 region has the DNA TGCGCCAGCAGCCCTTCGAGGGTCCGGAGCAATGAGCAGTTCTTC.

V and J are TRBV7-2 and TRBJ1-3; D not resolved. The CDR3 is made up of 15 amino acids. Deletions cut 4 bases from V and 0 bases from J, with 10 bases between. Germline assignment: CDR1 SGHTA and CDR2 FQGNSA. In nucleotides, the CDR3 is TGTGCCAGCAGCTCGCAGATGAACTCTGGAAACACCATATATTTT. Protein product: CASSSQMNSGNTIYF.

This rearrangement joins TRBV10-3 to TRBJ1-2; TRBD1 matches 8 bases. There are 13 residues in the CDR3. Germline V CDR1 and CDR2: ENHRY, SYGVKD. V gave up 6 bases and J gave up 6 bases; unmatched junction bases: 6. The CDR3 here is CAIRYTGGDGYTF. The CDR3 DNA is TGTGCCATCAGATATACAGGGGGAGATGGCTACACCTTC.

The rearrangement joins TRBV4-3 to TRBJ2-1, with TRBD2 matching 8 bases. V shed 5 bases and J 0 bases; nucleotides not matched to a gene: 3. Germline CDR1 is LGHNA and CDR2 is YSLEER. This CDR3 has 15 residues. In DNA form, the CDR3 reads TGCGCCAGCAGCGCTAGCGGGCACTCCTACAATGAGCAGTTCTTC. This translates into CASSASGHSYNEQFF.

V usage is TRBV5-1 and J usage is TRBJ1-6, with 7 bases lining up with TRBD1. Trimming at V came to 5 bases and at J to 4 bases, leaving 9 bases not matched to a gene. Germline-derived CDR1 and CDR2 are SGHRS and YFSETQ. The CDR3 is made up of 16 amino acids. The CDR3 DNA reads TGCGCCAGCAGATTCACGACAGGGTCGTATAATTCACCCCTCCACTTT. Residues: CASRFTTGSYNSPLHF.

The chain uses TRBV5-1 and TRBJ2-1, with 9 nucleotides matching TRBD1. V lost 4 bases, J lost 10 bases, and 12 bases stayed unmatched. Germline values: CDR1 SGHRS, CDR2 YFSETQ. The CDR3 is made up of 15 amino acids. The CDR3 spells CASSIGQGRGTEQFF. In nucleotides, the CDR3 is TGCGCCAGCAGCATAGGACAGGGGAGGGGTACCGAGCAGTTCTTC.

This chain links TRBV4-2 with TRBJ2-3, with 8 nucleotides matching TRBD1. The CDR3 runs 15 residues. Losses at the gene ends were 3 bases for V and 5 bases for J; bases not matched to a gene: 7. Germline CDR1 reads LGHNA; CDR2 reads YNFKEQ. The chain's CDR3 is CASSHLNRGEDTQYF. The CDR3 bases are TGTGCCAGCAGCCACCTAAACAGGGGGGAAGATACGCAGTATTTT.

The chain combines TRBV27 with TRBJ1-1; no reliable D call. Germline V lookup: CDR1 MNHEY, CDR2 SMNVEV (reference sequence). Trimming took off 10 bases at V and 5 bases at J, with 17 bases between the two ends. The CDR3 sequence is 13 residues long. The CDR3 DNA is TGTGCCACCGGACGGACGGGGAGGACTGAAGCTTTCTTT. It translates to CATGRTGRTEAFF.

This clone occurred once. V usage is TRBV19 and J usage is TRBJ2-5, with TRBD2 matching 12 bases. Germline values: CDR1 LNHDA, CDR2 SQIVND (reference sequence). This CDR3 is built from 17 residues. V shed 5 bases and J 5 bases; nucleotides not matched to a gene: 12. The CDR3 sequence: CASSARRTSGNAETQYF. The DNA of the CDR3 is TGTGCCAGTAGTGCAAGAAGGACTAGCGGGAACGCTGAGACCCAGTACTTC.

The rearrangement uses TRBV2 and TRBJ1-6, with unresolved D. The CDR3 loop spans 15 amino acids. The V end lost 4 bases, the J end lost 6 bases, and 13 bases lay between the germline ends. Germline CDR1 and CDR2: SNHLY and FYNNEI. The CDR3 spells CASSVNMAPNSPLHF. CDR3 bases: TGTGCCAGCAGTGTAAACATGGCCCCTAATTCACCCCTCCACTTT.

The CDR3 nucleotides read TGTGCCAGCAGTTACGCTGGGACTAGCGGGGGAGGATCCTACGAGCAGTACGTC. Translation gives CASSYAGTSGGGSYEQYV. V gene TRBV6-2 or TRBV6-3 combines with J gene TRBJ2-7, with 14 nucleotides matching TRBD2. J lost 1 base, V lost 2 bases, and 7 bases had no gene match. The germline gives CDR1 MNHEY, CDR2 SVGEGT. The CDR3 is made up of 18 amino acids.

The chain couples TRBV9 to TRBJ2-3; TRBD1 is a possible D gene (5 bases). The CDR3 sequence is 14 residues long. CDR1 SGDLS and CDR2 YYNGEE come from the germline V gene. V lost 0 bases to trimming and J lost 6 bases, with 11 bases between them. CDR3 DNA sequence: TGTGCCAGCAGCGTAGTGGACACCCAGGATACGCAGTATTTT. Translating gives CASSVVDTQDTQYF.

The rearrangement joins TRBV18 to TRBJ1-4; D is uncertain. Trimming took 2 bases from V and 4 from J, leaving 14 bases between them. This CDR3 contains 16 residues. Germline V gene data show CDR1 as KGHSH and CDR2 as LQKENI. CDR3: CASSPLEVTVNEKLFF. DNA of the CDR3: TGTGCCAGCTCACCATTGGAGGTCACGGTTAATGAAAAACTGTTTTTT.

The chain carries TRBV10-3 and TRBJ1-1, with TRBD1 matching 9 bases. J lost 4 bases, V lost 4 bases, and 7 bases had no gene match. This CDR3 has 15 amino acids. Germline lookup yields CDR1 ENHRY and CDR2 SYGVKD. The CDR3: CAISVSGQGSTEAFF. CDR3 nucleotides: TGTGCCATCAGTGTATCGGGACAGGGCAGCACTGAAGCTTTCTTT.

This rearrangement joins TRBV19 to TRBJ1-2, with 8 bases aligning to TRBD1. CDR1 is LNHDA, CDR2 SQIVND, per germline (reference sequence). The trim removed 7 bases at V and 8 bases at J, leaving 6 bases unmatched. The CDR3 is made up of 12 amino acids. The CDR3 nucleotides are TGTGCCAGTACGGCAGGGGGCAGCGGCTACACCTTC. This encodes CASTAGGSGYTF.